This TCR beta chain was captured in a study of blood T cells in healthy people across ages. The germline V gene has CDR1 SGDLS and CDR2 YYNGEE. The CDR3 spans 16 residues. V lost 0 bases and J lost 1, with 14 bases in between. Primers used in a second PCR of about 6 to 12 cycles were a sample-barcoded 5' primer and a J-beta primer mix. TCRdb passed the 5' RACE reads through MiXCR, listing each CDR3 protein once. The sample gives 1,500,000 or so distinct CDR3 sequences, 55% to 75% of which show up once; 6.5% to 8.5% is in the top ten. This clonotype was recorded a few times. This chain uses TRBV9 with TRBJ2-7, with D perhaps matching TRBD1 (6 bases). The sequenced sample consisted of blood. This receptor was taken from a man between 18 and 29 years old in good health. The CDR3 DNA reads as TGTGCCAGCAGCGTAGAGGTGGGAACAGGGTCCTACGAGCAGTACTTC. It codes for CASSVEVGTGSYEQYF.